Listed here are 6 T cell receptor beta chains from one sample, sequenced in a study of tumor-infiltrating lymphocytes in primary liver carcinoma. Each 20-30 mg portion of unsorted bulk tissue served as the source for co-extraction of RNA and DNA. Starting from roughly 0.5 ug of total RNA, TCR beta cDNA was produced with a primer in the constant region. Libraries of TCR beta came from three nested multiplex PCR rounds with slightly modified ARM-PCR. Researchers ran the first two PCR rounds for roughly 11 cycles each with TRBV1-TRBV30 forward primers and a C-beta reverse primer. TCRdb fed the multiplex PCR reads into MiXCR, producing one record per CDR3 protein. The table records roughly 57,000 distinct CDR3 sequences, approximately 70% of them present only once. The sequencing input was liver tumor tissue from sampling region 2. This sample's subset: tumor region T2, inferior pole. The receptors originated from a man in his forties with primary liver carcinoma and hepatitis B virus infection.

This clonotype was recorded once. Its ends do not fully match the called genes, so a read error is possible. The chain couples TRBV11-2 to TRBJ2-5; D perhaps matches TRBD2 (6 bases). Per the germline V gene, CDR1 is SGHAT and CDR2 is FQNNGV. The CDR3 runs 16 residues. The CDR3 spells CTSKSRDSVHQETQYF. The CDR3 nucleotides read TGTACCAGCAAATCCCGGGACTCGGTCCACCAAGAGACCCAGTACTTC.

Comment on this clonotype: A clone one base away is much larger, so this may be a read error. This chain joins TRBV12-3 or TRBV12-4 and TRBJ2-1; 8 positions agree with TRBD1. J gave up 7 bases and V 10 bases, and 24 bases lay outside the gene matches. The CDR3 covers 18 residues. CDR3 in amino acids: CANTSVQGVLEFHNEQFF. The CDR3 DNA reads TGTGCCAACACCTCCGTACAGGGGGTGCTAGAGTTCCATAATGAGCAGTTCTTC.

With respect to this clonotype: A read error may account for a junction end that differs from germline. This chain joins TRBV12-3 or TRBV12-4 and TRBJ1-2; 10 bases line up with TRBD1. The CDR3 length is 15 residues. CDR3 loop: CASSFWTGGEYGYIF. The CDR3 nucleotides read TGTGCCAGCAGTTTCTGGACAGGGGGAGAGTATGGCTACATCTTC.

A note on this clonotype: One end of the junction does not line up with germline, which may come from a read error. The CDR3 DNA reads as TGCGCCAGCAGCCAATATCATTGGACAGGGGGGTACACCGGGGAGCTGCTTTTT. Its translation is CASSQYHWTGGYTGELLF. J is TRBJ2-2 and V is TRBV4-3, with 10 bases fitting TRBD1. CDR1 and CDR2 (germline): LGHNA, YSLEER. The CDR3 runs 18 residues.

About this clonotype itself: Since no conserved phenylalanine or tryptophan closes the CDR3, a read error is the likely cause. The DNA is omitted, as the CDR3 cannot be located on it reliably, and the CDR3 follows TCRdb's listing. The V and J genes are TRBV12-3 or TRBV12-4 and TRBJ2-3. The CDR3 region is 14 residues in length, termini included. The CDR3 sequence: CASSLVAGTDTHYL.

With respect to this clonotype: Likely a read error: the CDR3 ends without its conserved phenylalanine or tryptophan. The V and J genes are TRBV11-2 and TRBJ2-1; D unclear. Germline V gene sequence: CDR1 SGHAT, CDR2 FQNNGV. The CDR3 contains 14 residues. The CDR3, as DNA: TGTGCCAGCGGCTTAGATAAAGCCTACAATGGGCAGTTCTTA. Residues: CASGLDKAYNGQFL.